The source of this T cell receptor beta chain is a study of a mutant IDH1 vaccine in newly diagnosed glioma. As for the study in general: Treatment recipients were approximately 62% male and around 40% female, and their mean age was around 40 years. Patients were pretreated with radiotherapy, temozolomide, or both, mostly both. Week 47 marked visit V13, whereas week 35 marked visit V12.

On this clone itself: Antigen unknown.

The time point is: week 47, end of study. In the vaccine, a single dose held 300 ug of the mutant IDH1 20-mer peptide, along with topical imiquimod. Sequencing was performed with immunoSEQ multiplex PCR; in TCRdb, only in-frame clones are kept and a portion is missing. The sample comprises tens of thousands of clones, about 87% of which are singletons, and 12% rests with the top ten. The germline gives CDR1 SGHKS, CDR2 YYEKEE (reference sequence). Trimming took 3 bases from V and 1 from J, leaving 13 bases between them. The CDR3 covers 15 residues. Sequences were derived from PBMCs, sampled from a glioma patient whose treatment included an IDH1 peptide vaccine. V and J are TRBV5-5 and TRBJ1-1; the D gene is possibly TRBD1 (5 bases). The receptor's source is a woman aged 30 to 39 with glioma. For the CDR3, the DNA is TGTGCCAGCAGCTACACACGGGGGGGGAACACTGAAGCTTTCTTT. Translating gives CASSYTRGGNTEAFF.